The sequence of this T cell receptor (beta chain) was determined in a study of molecular identifiers for immune sequencing clone quantification. This clonotype was counted a few times. The antigen is undetermined. CDR1 and CDR2 (germline): MNHEY, SMNVEV (reference sequence). V lost 5 bases and J 8 bases, leaving 24 bases between the germline ends. The CDR3 is 16 residues long. Input for naive CD8 libraries was roughly 19,000 to 1,100,000 sorted cells; the RNA fraction used was 10%, 30% or 50%. TCRdb analysed the PCR reads with MiXCR anew, one entry per CDR3 protein. The sample contains more than 550,000 distinct CDR3 sequences, around 25% of which appear only once. Study findings and constraints: The study reportedly detected spiked Jurkat TCR RNA from one cell among around 1 million naive cells.

The clonotype comes from a human donor in good health. Some libraries in this study had Jurkat cell RNA spiked in. This chain connects TRBV27 to TRBJ1-2; D uncertain. The material sequenced was naive CD8+ T cells from blood, with Jurkat cell RNA spiked in. As to subset: FACS-sorted CD8+CD4-CCR7+CD45RA+ naive T cells. DNA for the CDR3: TGTGCCAGCAGTCCGCGGACGGACTTAAGTTGGATGGGCTACACCTTC. Protein: CASSPRTDLSWMGYTF.